The 27 T cell receptor beta chains below all came from one sample that was sequenced in a study of OX40 agonist ivuxolimab in advanced cancers. Measured with immunoSEQ multiplex PCR; TCRdb has only the in-frame clones, and not every one. The data contain approximately 65,000 clones, about 82% of them singletons. The source material was CD4+ or CD8+ T cells sorted from blood, sampled in a trial of the OX40 agonist ivuxolimab. The receptors were sampled from an adult with an advanced solid tumor such as melanoma, head and neck, liver or kidney cancer.

This chain links TRBV2 with TRBJ1-2; D is ambiguous. Looked up from germline, CDR1 is SNHLY and CDR2 is FYNNEI. Deletions cut 1 base from V and 7 bases from J, with 10 bases between. The CDR3 runs to 13 residues. The DNA of the CDR3 is TGTGCCAGCAGTGAAGACATCCCCCCTGGCTACACCTTC. It yields the protein CASSEDIPPGYTF.

This chain joins TRBV7-2 and TRBJ2-1; D might be TRBD1 (6 bases). Germline CDR1 and CDR2: SGHTA and FQGNSA. The CDR3 is made up of 13 amino acids. The V end lost 2 bases, the J end lost 5 bases, and 7 bases lay between the germline ends. The CDR3 region has the DNA TGTGCCAGCAGCTTATACAGGGACAATGAGCAGTTCTTC. It specifies CASSLYRDNEQFF.

This clone has only a few counts. The gene calls are TRBV20-1 and TRBJ1-1; no firm D call. From germline, CDR1 is DFQATT and CDR2 SNEGSKA (reference sequence). Trimming cost V 3 bases and J 1 base, with 3 bases left between them. This CDR3 has 11 amino acids. In DNA form, the CDR3 reads TGCAGTGCTAGTCAGAACACTGAAGCTTTCTTT. It yields the protein CSASQNTEAFF.

The chain employs TRBV11-2 and TRBJ2-1; TRBD1 aligns across 10 bases. V dropped 5 bases and J dropped 8; count of bases not matched to a gene: 6. The CDR3 loop spans 14 amino acids. The germline CDR1 and CDR2 sequences are SGHAT and FQNNGV. The CDR3 sequence is CASSARQGADEQFF. CDR3 in DNA: TGTGCCAGCAGCGCTCGACAGGGGGCGGATGAGCAGTTCTTC.

The chain has TRBV27 and TRBJ2-5; 9 bases map to TRBD1. With V trimmed by 2 bases and J by 4 bases, 5 bases remained unmatched. The V gene's germline CDR1 is MNHEY and CDR2 SMNVEV (reference sequence). This CDR3 has 15 amino acids. The CDR3 sequence is CASSLGTGSAETQYF. The CDR3 DNA reads TGTGCCAGCAGTTTAGGGACAGGGAGCGCAGAGACCCAGTACTTC.

CDR3: CAISPGSSPSNEQFF. The CDR3, as DNA: TGTGCCATCAGCCCCGGGAGTTCCCCCTCCAATGAGCAGTTCTTC. This sequence joins TRBV10-3 and TRBJ2-1; possible D gene TRBD2, 6 bases. Trimming cost V 6 bases and J 6 bases, with 18 bases left between them. Germline CDR1 ENHRY, CDR2 SYGVKD. The CDR3 length is 15 residues.

This clone was counted only a few times. V and J are TRBV11-2 and TRBJ2-1; 7 bases fit TRBD1. CDR1 is SGHAT, CDR2 FQNNGV, per germline. CDR3 length: 15 amino acids. J lost 1 base, V lost 4 bases, and 4 bases had no gene match. The CDR3 sequence is CASSSRQGSYNEQFF. CDR3 coding DNA: TGTGCCAGCAGCTCCCGACAGGGATCCTACAATGAGCAGTTCTTC.

In this sample, this clone turned up once. The chain couples TRBV14 to TRBJ2-7, with unresolved D. V was cut by 4 bases and J by 6 bases, with 13 bases left in between. Per germline, CDR1 SGHDN and CDR2 FVKESK. This CDR3 spans 13 amino acids. The CDR3 nucleotides read TGTGCCAGCAGCCCGGGTGTAATGGGCGAGCAGTACTTC. This gives the protein CASSPGVMGEQYF. Full variable domain (outside the CDR3, taken from reference TRBV14 and TRBJ2-7): EAGVTQFPSHSVIEKGQTVTLRCDPISGHDNLYWYRRVMGKEIKFLLHFVKESKQDESGMPNNRFLAERTGGTYSTLKVQPAELEDSGVYFCASSPGVMGEQYFGPGTRLTVT.

This chain connects TRBV5-1 to TRBJ1-2; 9 positions match TRBD1. V dropped 3 bases and J dropped 6; count of bases not matched to a gene: 6. The germline CDR1 and CDR2 sequences are SGHRS and YFSETQ. The CDR3 has 14 amino acids. DNA for the CDR3: TGCGCCAGCAGCTCGACAGGGGGTATCAATGGCTACACCTTC. Its translation: CASSSTGGINGYTF.

V usage is TRBV28 and J usage is TRBJ1-2; 7 bases agree with TRBD1. After removal of 7 bases from V and 4 bases from J, the junction contained 12 bases not matched to a gene. CDR3 length: 15 amino acids. Per the germline V gene, CDR1 is MDHEN and CDR2 is SYDVKM. In nucleotides, the CDR3 is TGTGCCAGCACCGACGCGGGACAGTCGACCTATGGCTACACCTTC. Translated: CASTDAGQSTYGYTF.

This chain uses TRBV7-9 with TRBJ1-1; D uncertain. V was clipped by 1 base and J by 2 bases, with 5 bases between them. The CDR3 contains 13 residues. Germline lookup yields CDR1 SEHNR and CDR2 FQNEAQ (reference sequence). The CDR3 protein is CASSLVGNTEAFF. The CDR3 DNA reads TGTGCCAGCAGCTTAGTTGGCAACACTGAAGCTTTCTTT. Combining the CDR3 with reference TRBV7-9 and TRBJ1-1 gives the whole variable domain DTGVSQNPRHKITKRGQNVTFRCDPISEHNRLYWYRQTLGQGPEFLTYFQNEAQLEKSRLLSDRFSAERPKGSFSTLEIQRTEQGDSAMYLCASSLVGNTEAFFGQGTRLTVV.

This clone was seen a handful of times. The CDR3 sequence: CASSFRRHYGYTF. The CDR3 nucleotides are TGTGCCAGCAGTTTCAGGCGTCACTATGGCTACACCTTC. The chain has TRBV27 and TRBJ1-2; no reliable D call. The CDR3 is 13 amino acids. V was cut by 3 bases and J by 3 bases, with 8 bases left in between. The germline V gene has CDR1 MNHEY and CDR2 SMNVEV (reference sequence).

This clone appeared a single time. The gene calls are TRBV30 and TRBJ2-3; TRBD1 matches at 12 bases. Germline V gene data show CDR1 as GTSNPN and CDR2 as SVGIG (reference sequence). V shed 6 bases, J shed 5 bases, and the junction held 6 bases outside the gene matches. The CDR3 spans 14 residues. CDR3 sequence: CACLRDRGRDTQYF. CDR3 DNA sequence: TGTGCCTGCCTCCGGGACAGGGGGCGAGATACGCAGTATTTT.

CDR3 sequence: CASSLAGTYSYEQYF. In nucleotides, the CDR3 is TGCGCCAGCAGCTTGGCGGGGACATACTCCTACGAGCAGTACTTC. The chain is built from TRBV5-1 and TRBJ2-5, with a tentative D call TRBD1 (6 bases). The J call may be mistaken, given a closer DNA end match to TRBJ2-7. The germline V gene encodes CDR1 SGHRS and CDR2 YFSETQ. This CDR3 is built from 15 residues.

This chain uses TRBV7-3 with TRBJ2-1; D is tentatively TRBD1 or TRBD2 (5 bases each). Germline CDR1 is SGHTA and CDR2 is FQGTGA. This CDR3 is built from 16 residues. Trimming removed 1 base from V and 6 bases from J, with 16 bases in between. CDR3 DNA: TGTGCCAGCAGCTTAAATAAGTGGGGGTCGCTCAATGAGCAGTTCTTC. Protein: CASSLNKWGSLNEQFF. Drawing the rest from reference TRBV7-3 and TRBJ2-1, the complete variable domain is GAGVSQTPSNKVTEKGKYVELRCDPISGHTALYWYRQSLGQGPEFLIYFQGTGAADDSGLPNDRFFAVRPEGSVSTLKIQRTERGDSAVYLCASSLNKWGSLNEQFFGPGTRLTVL.

The chain combines TRBV19 with TRBJ2-1, with D tentatively TRBD2 (5 bases). Germline loops: CDR1 LNHDA, CDR2 SQIVND (reference sequence). The V end was cut by 4 bases, the J end by 1 base, with 20 bases between. This CDR3 contains 18 residues. The CDR3 DNA is TGTGCCAGTAGTACCCAGCACCGGTTGGGGAGTTCCTACAATGAGCAGTTCTTC. Its translation is CASSTQHRLGSSYNEQFF.

The chain has TRBV19 and TRBJ1-2, with 7 bases matching TRBD1. Germline CDR1 and CDR2: LNHDA and SQIVND (reference sequence). V gave up 10 bases and J gave up 13 bases; unmatched junction bases: 12. There are 11 residues in the CDR3. The CDR3 DNA is TGTGCCACCGCAACAGGGGCGAGTGGCACCTTC. The encoded protein is CATATGASGTF.

The chain links TRBV5-4 to TRBJ2-3; 11 bases line up with TRBD2. V shed 4 bases, J shed 0 bases, and the junction held 7 bases outside the gene matches. This CDR3 has 17 amino acids. CDR1 is SGHNT, CDR2 YYREEE, per germline (reference sequence). The CDR3 spells CASSPGTSGTSTDTQYF. The CDR3 nucleotides are TGTGCCAGCAGCCCTGGGACTAGCGGCACCAGCACAGATACGCAGTATTTT.

This clone was counted a few times. This chain joins TRBV5-6 and TRBJ1-1; D unclear. This CDR3 comprises 11 residues. Germline values: CDR1 SGHDT, CDR2 YYEEEE. V lost 3 bases and J lost 7, with 7 bases in between. The CDR3 is CASSSGSEAFF. In DNA, the CDR3 is TGTGCCAGCAGCTCCGGGAGTGAAGCTTTCTTT.

V usage is TRBV6-1 and J usage is TRBJ1-2; unclear D gene. CDR3 length equals 13 residues. V dropped 6 bases and J dropped 4 bases, with 12 bases sitting between them. The germline CDR1 and CDR2 sequences are MNHNS and SASEGT. CDR3 coding DNA: TGTGCCAGCAGGGGCTCGTCCACCTATGGCTACACCTTC. It specifies CASRGSSTYGYTF.

V and J are TRBV7-2 and TRBJ1-6, with D possibly TRBD1 on 5 matching bases. Germline V lookup: CDR1 SGHTA, CDR2 FQGNSA. Trimming took off 4 bases at V and 7 bases at J, with 17 bases between the two ends. CDR3 length: 16 residues. This CDR3 reads CASSSPRGEGNSPLHF. CDR3 nucleotides: TGTGCCAGCAGCTCCCCACGGGGGGAAGGGAATTCACCCCTCCACTTT.

The chain employs TRBV7-2 and TRBJ2-1; D gene ambiguous. The germline V and J ends were trimmed by 0 bases and 10 bases, with 7 bases remaining between them. The germline CDR1 and CDR2 sequences are SGHTA and FQGNSA. This CDR3 has 12 amino acids. CDR3 region: CASSLAGYEQFF. The CDR3 coding sequence is TGTGCCAGCAGCTTAGCAGGGTACGAGCAGTTCTTC.

V and J are TRBV30 and TRBJ2-3, with D uncertain. Trimming shortened V by 3 bases and J by 0 bases, and 7 bases separated the two germline ends. Germline values: CDR1 GTSNPN, CDR2 SVGIG (reference sequence). CDR3 size: 13 residues. The CDR3 nucleotides are TGTGCCTGGAGCGCGATCAGCACAGATACGCAGTATTTT. Translating gives CAWSAISTDTQYF.

V is TRBV7-9 and J is TRBJ2-5; 8 bases are shared with TRBD2. The CDR3 totals 14 residues. The germline CDR1 and CDR2 sequences are SEHNR and FQNEAQ (reference sequence). J lost 9 bases, V lost 2 bases, and 8 bases had no gene match. The CDR3 nucleotides read TGTGCCAGCAGCTTAAGCGGGGGAACCGGGTCCCAGTACTTC. This codes for CASSLSGGTGSQYF.

V gene TRBV5-8 combines with J gene TRBJ1-4; D is uncertain. The CDR3 sequence is 14 residues long. V lost 2 bases and J 5 bases, leaving 10 bases between the germline ends. Germline V lookup: CDR1 SGHTS, CDR2 YDEGEE. Here the CDR3 reads CASSLGLTNEKLFF. As DNA, the CDR3 is TGTGCCAGCAGCTTAGGGCTGACGAATGAAAAACTGTTTTTT.

The chain has TRBV9 and TRBJ1-3; D may be TRBD1 (5 bases). The V gene's germline CDR1 is SGDLS and CDR2 YYNGEE. CDR3 size: 15 residues. V gave up 4 bases and J gave up 4 bases, with 15 bases separating them. The CDR3 protein is CASSTEGNQGNTIYF. Here the CDR3 DNA reads TGTGCCAGCAGCACAGAGGGGAATCAGGGAAACACCATATATTTT.

This chain uses TRBV9 with TRBJ2-5; perhaps TRBD2 as D (6 bases). Germline CDR1 and CDR2: SGDLS and YYNGEE. The CDR3 is 14 amino acids. V shed 3 bases and J shed 5 bases, with 14 bases lying between them. DNA of the CDR3: TGTGCCAGCAGCGCCCTACTAGCCGCCGAGACCCAGTACTTC. Translation gives CASSALLAAETQYF. The whole variable domain, filled in from reference TRBV9 and TRBJ2-5, reads DSGVTQTPKHLITATGQRVTLRCSPRSGDLSVYWYQQSLDQGLQFLIQYYNGEERAKGNILERFSAQQFPDLHSELNLSSLELGDSALYFCASSALLAAETQYFGPGTRLLVL.